This T cell receptor beta chain derives from a study of human T cells and chemical hapten exposure. TCRdb analysed the RACE reads with MiXCR anew, one entry per CDR3 protein. The sample records nearly 80,000 distinct CDR3 sequences, about a tenth being singletons. The CDR3 is 15 amino acids. V was cut by 5 bases and J by 1 base, with 12 bases left in between. CDR1 is MNHEY and CDR2 is SVGEGT in the germline V gene. This clonotype was detected many times. Time point meaning: patch test 1, 2 weeks after DPC sensitization. Treatment here: therapeutic diphenylcyclopropenone sensitization with weekly scalp DPC. Each patch-test visit's blood sample preceded patch application.

The sequencing used whole blood, collected in connection with sensitization to the hapten diphenylcyclopropenone (DPC). The sequence derives from a woman aged 50 to 60 with alopecia areata. Some clones in this sample may be carry-over from other donors' samples. This chain connects TRBV6-2 or TRBV6-3 to TRBJ1-5; possible D gene TRBD1, 5 bases. In nucleotides, the CDR3 is TGTGCCAGCAGTACCAGGGTTGGAAGCAATCAGCCCCAGCATTTT. This codes for CASSTRVGSNQPQHF.